This T cell receptor (beta chain) appears in the sequencing data of a study of blood T cell dynamics during melanoma immunotherapy. Study-wide findings and caveats: Clones driving repertoire changes may be melanoma-specific or general immune activation.

Profiled with immunoSEQ multiplex PCR; TCRdb holds only in-frame clones, not every one. This table has some 16,000 clones, over 65% appearing once. Germline V gene data show CDR1 as GTSNPN and CDR2 as SVGIG (reference sequence). CDR3 length equals 13 residues. V was cut by 5 bases and J by 1 base, with 11 bases left in between. Comment on this clone: Its antigen is not known. Other DNA sequences in this sample translate to the same CDR3.

Documented time point: pre-treatment baseline. The rearrangement uses TRBV30 and TRBJ2-5, with a tentative D call TRBD2 (5 bases). The sample in question was blood, obtained from a patient treated with checkpoint blockade. The receptor comes from a human donor with melanoma. CDR3 coding DNA: TGTGCCTGGGTTGGACTGGGCCAAGAGACCCAGTACTTC. Protein product: CAWVGLGQETQYF.